This TCR beta chain was profiled in a study of blood T cells in healthy people across ages. Note on this clonotype: The antigen is not known.

Whole-study findings and limits: Roughly linear declines in TCR beta diversity per million T cells occurred with age. The diversity estimates, figures obtained from one million T cells, were considered underestimates.

The length of the CDR3 is 14 residues. CDR1 PRHDT and CDR2 FYEKMQ come from the germline V gene (reference sequence). V gave up 5 bases and J gave up 6 bases; unmatched junction bases: 5. Primers used in a second PCR of about 7 to 12 cycles were a sample-barcoded 5' primer and a J-beta primer mix. Each cDNA molecule received a tag from a template-switch adaptor that had 12 random nucleotides. TCRdb recomputed calls from the 5' RACE reads with MiXCR, one row per CDR3 protein. This table holds over 700,000 distinct CDR3 sequences, approximately 25% found once. The sample also formed part of further work on T cells of mothers and their children. That work states: Reverse transcription into cDNA received all extracted RNA, at around 1.5 ug per 15 ul.

The sequence derives from a boy between 10 and 17 years old in good health. The specimen was blood. The chain joins TRBV13 to TRBJ2-3; 10 positions agree with TRBD2. The CDR3 reads CASSLSGGDDTQYF. The CDR3 bases are TGTGCCAGCAGCCTAAGCGGGGGGGACGATACGCAGTATTTT.